Listed below are T cell receptor beta chains from one sample, sequenced in a study of blood T cells in healthy people across ages. TCRdb reanalysed the 5' RACE reads using MiXCR and keeps one entry per CDR3 protein. The data hold roughly 800,000 distinct CDR3 sequences, with over 45% observed a single time. The specimen was blood. The receptors derive from a man between 25 and 39 years old in good health. CDR3s include the opening cysteine and the closing phenylalanine or tryptophan. The order of the fields is J gene, V gene, clone size, D gene, CDR3 DNA, CDR3 protein. A D gene is named only where the DNA matches it firmly. Size is omitted from some rows. Given values are once, few, many or a class for expanded clones.

TRBJ2-3	TRBV3-1	many	.	TGTGCCAGCAGCCAAAGTGATACGCAGTATTTT	CASSQSDTQYF
TRBJ2-6	TRBV4-2	.	.	TGTGCCAGCAGCCAAGCGGATGCTGGGGCCAATGTCCTGACTTTC	CASSQADAGANVLTF
TRBJ1-2	TRBV9	.	.	TGTGCCAGCAGCGTGAGAGAGAACTACACCTTC	CASSVRENYTF
TRBJ1-2	TRBV7-9	.	.	TGTGCCAGCAGCTTAGGTCTACAGGGAGATGGCTATGGCTACACCTTC	CASSLGLQGDGYGYTF
TRBJ2-7	TRBV6-5	once	TRBD2	TGTGCCAGCAGGGGGACTAGCGGAGGGAGCTCCTACGAGCAGTACTTC	CASRGTSGGSSYEQYF
TRBJ2-5	TRBV18	.	.	TGTGCCAGCTCACCAAGGGACACCATCCAAGAGACCCAGTACTTC	CASSPRDTIQETQYF
TRBJ1-1	TRBV28	.	.	TGTGCCAGCAGACACCCGGACACTGAAGCTTTCTTT	CASRHPDTEAFF
TRBJ2-3	TRBV4-3	.	.	TGCGCCAGCAGCCACTTATTGAGGGAGGGGGTCGCAGATACGCAGTATTTT	CASSHLLREGVADTQYF
TRBJ2-7	TRBV28	.	TRBD2	TGTGCCAGCAGCCCATTAGCGGGCGCCCGGCCTTACGAGCAGTACTTC	CASSPLAGARPYEQYF
TRBJ2-6	TRBV4-1	.	.	TGCGCCAGCAGCCAGCCCTGGGGGATCTCTGGGGCCAACGTCCTGACTTTC	CASSQPWGISGANVLTF
TRBJ1-6	TRBV20-1	.	TRBD1	TGCAGTGCCTTGCTGACAGGGGGTAATTCACCCCTCCACTTT	CSALLTGGNSPLHF
TRBJ2-5	TRBV7-6	.	.	TGTGCCGGCAGCTTAGTTGGCACCTTGGTGGGAGAGACCCAGTACTTC	CAGSLVGTLVGETQYF
TRBJ2-1	TRBV6-1	.	TRBD1	TGTGCCAGCAGTACCAGACAGGGGGCCTACAATGAGCAGTTCTTC	CASSTRQGAYNEQFF
TRBJ1-2	TRBV7-6	.	.	TGTGCCAGCAGCTTCGGCGGTTTCTATGGCTACACCTTC	CASSFGGFYGYTF
TRBJ2-7	TRBV27	once	TRBD1	TGTGCCACCCAGGCCCGCGGACAGGGATCCTTCGAGCAGTACTTC	CATQARGQGSFEQYF
TRBJ1-1	TRBV10-3	.	.	TGTGCCATCAGTGACACCTGGCAGGTGAACACTGAAGCTTTCTTT	CAISDTWQVNTEAFF
TRBJ2-7	TRBV12-3/TRBV12-4	.	.	TGTGCCAGCAAGCTGACAAGCGAATACGAGCAGTACTTC	CASKLTSEYEQYF
TRBJ2-7	TRBV7-9	.	.	TGTGCCAGCAGCCAGAGACACGAGCAGTACTTC	CASSQRHEQYF
TRBJ2-3	TRBV9	.	.	TGTGCCAGCAGCGTGGGGGACGCCGGGGATACGCAGTATTTT	CASSVGDAGDTQYF
TRBJ1-2	TRBV28	once	TRBD1	TGTGCCGCGGTCCGGGACAGGGGGCTTGGCTACACCTTC	CAAVRDRGLGYTF
TRBJ2-4	TRBV3-1	.	.	TGTGCCAGCAGCCAAGGTGGGGGGCTAACGGAGCAGTACTTC	CASSQGGGLTEQYF
TRBJ1-2	TRBV21-1	few	.	TGTGCCAGCAGACAGGGGGACTATGGCTACACCTTC	CASRQGDYGYTF
TRBJ2-1	TRBV6-1	.	TRBD2	TGTGCCAGCAGCGCCGAGGCTAGCGGATTTTACAATGAGCAGTTCTTC	CASSAEASGFYNEQFF
TRBJ2-3	TRBV7-9	many	.	TGTGCCACCGATAGCGGAAGCACAGATACGCAGTATTTT	CATDSGSTDTQYF
TRBJ2-7	TRBV20-1	.	.	TGCAGTGCCCACCCGGGCAGAGACTACGAGCAGTACTTC	CSAHPGRDYEQYF
TRBJ2-5	TRBV7-9	.	.	TGTGCCAGCAGCCTCGACAGTGAAGAGACCCAGTACTTC	CASSLDSEETQYF
TRBJ2-1	TRBV6-2/TRBV6-3	.	TRBD2	TGTGCCAGCAGTTACTACGCGGGAGGGGGGGTATACAATGAGCAGTTCTTC	CASSYYAGGGVYNEQFF
TRBJ2-7	TRBV29-1	.	TRBD2	TGCAGCGTTCGGCGGGGGTTGAGCTACGAGCAGTACTTC	CSVRRGLSYEQYF
TRBJ2-5	TRBV10-3	.	.	TGTGCCATCTCCAGGGACCCCTCGGAGACCCAGTACTTC	CAISRDPSETQYF
TRBJ1-1	TRBV20-1	.	.	TGCAGTGCTAGCCTAATGCCGGGCACTGAAGCTTTCTTT	CSASLMPGTEAFF
TRBJ2-7	TRBV4-2	.	.	TGTGCCAGCAGCCCCGGAGGATCCGAGCAGTACTTC	CASSPGGSEQYF
TRBJ2-1	TRBV7-9	.	TRBD2	TGTGCCAGCAGCTTAGATTGGAGCGTTCGGACTAGCGACCTAGTCGATGAGCAGTTCTTC	CASSLDWSVRTSDLVDEQFF
TRBJ2-7	TRBV29-1	few	.	TGCAGCGTTGAAGTGCCATCCTACGAGCAGTACTTC	CSVEVPSYEQYF
TRBJ2-1	TRBV12-3/TRBV12-4	.	TRBD2	TGTGCCAGCAGTTATGGGTCAACTAGCGGGAGATTAAATGAGCAGTTCTTC	CASSYGSTSGRLNEQFF
TRBJ2-5	TRBV19	.	.	TGTGCCAGTAGTATTGGGGGTCCTAGCCAAGAGACCCAGTACTTC	CASSIGGPSQETQYF
TRBJ2-1	TRBV7-8	.	TRBD2	TGTGCCAGCAGCTTACCCGGGAGGGAGCAGTTCTTC	CASSLPGREQFF
TRBJ2-3	TRBV20-1	.	TRBD1	TGCAGTGCTAGAGATCTCAGGACAGGCGGTCCAGATACGCAGTATTTT	CSARDLRTGGPDTQYF
TRBJ2-3	TRBV12-3/TRBV12-4	once	TRBD1	TGTGCCAGCAGTAGAGAGAGGACAGGAACCACAGATACGCAGTATTTT	CASSRERTGTTDTQYF
TRBJ1-5	TRBV30	.	.	TGTGCCTGGAGTGTACTCGGGGGGCTGGATCAGCCCCAGCATTTT	CAWSVLGGLDQPQHF
TRBJ2-7	TRBV29-1	.	.	TGCAGCGTTGAAGAACCCGGGCCCCCCGCCTACGAGCAGTACTTC	CSVEEPGPPAYEQYF
TRBJ2-7	TRBV27	few	.	TGTGCCAGCAGTTTAGGGTTAGTCAACGAGCAGTACTTC	CASSLGLVNEQYF
TRBJ2-7	TRBV20-1	.	.	TGCAGTGCTAGCAAGCGGTTTGCCTACGAGCAGTACTTC	CSASKRFAYEQYF
TRBJ1-4	TRBV3-1	few	.	TGTGCCAGCAGCCAAGAAGCAGTCGATGAAAAACTGTTTTTT	CASSQEAVDEKLFF
TRBJ2-1	TRBV5-1	.	.	TGCGCCAGCAGCCCCGGGGCTAGTCGCTACAATGAGCAGTTCTTC	CASSPGASRYNEQFF
TRBJ2-6	TRBV20-1	.	TRBD2	TGCAGTGCTAGATTCCCGTGGGCTAGCGGGACCTCTGGGGCCAACGTCCTGACTTTC	CSARFPWASGTSGANVLTF